These 18 T cell receptor beta chains came from one sample sequenced in a study of T cells in Graves' hyperthyroidism and ophthalmopathy (dated by TCRdb to between 2018 and 2021). The library came from multiplex PCR. The listed sequencing device is Illumina HiSeq 2000. TCR beta CDR3 regions were amplified from RNA transcripts. The first round of RT-PCR for the TCR CDR3 was performed with the HTBI primer set and the Qiagen OneStep RT-PCR kit. Using fastp at Q25 and MiXCR, TCRdb reprocessed the public reads and kept productive beta chains. Identical CDR3 protein sequences are pooled into one entry, listed with their most common genes and DNA. The table for this sample lists 40,000 or so distinct CDR3 sequences; about 49% of them were counted only once. Roughly 6.2% of the sample is in the top ten clones. The sequenced sample consisted of blood. The receptors here all came from a woman between 45 and 65 years old with Graves' hyperthyroidism that later progressed to Graves' ophthalmopathy.

The V and J genes are TRBV24-1 and TRBJ2-2, with D possibly being TRBD1 (5 bases). The V gene lost 7 bases and the J gene lost 8 bases, with 7 bases spanning the gap. Looked up from germline, CDR1 is KGHDR and CDR2 is SFDVKD. CDR3 length: 11 residues. The CDR3 here is CATRGQGELFF. In DNA form, the CDR3 reads TGTGCCACCAGGGGGCAAGGGGAGCTGTTTTTT.

This clonotype showed up many times. This chain joins TRBV9 and TRBJ2-3; no definite D call. This CDR3 spans 12 amino acids. Trimming removed 0 bases from V and 7 bases from J, with 6 bases in between. Per germline, CDR1 SGDLS and CDR2 YYNGEE. CDR3 DNA sequence: TGTGCCAGCAGCGTAGATGAGAATACGCAGTATTTT. The encoded protein is CASSVDENTQYF.

V gene TRBV5-8 combines with J gene TRBJ2-7; D is unclear. Germline values: CDR1 SGHTS, CDR2 YDEGEE. Trimming removed 3 bases at V and 9 bases at J, with 22 bases between. The CDR3 sequence is 15 residues long. The CDR3 sequence is CASSSPKIGMSGQYF. The CDR3 region has the DNA TGTGCCAGCAGCTCCCCTAAGATTGGAATGAGTGGGCAGTACTTC.

V is TRBV19 and J is TRBJ2-7; the match to TRBD1 covers 10 bases. V was clipped by 9 bases and J by 7 bases; unmatched bases: 6. CDR1 LNHDA and CDR2 SQIVND come from the germline V gene (reference sequence). The CDR3 is 12 residues long. The CDR3 DNA is TGTGCCAGCCACGACAGGGGGCGAGAGCAGTACTTC. This translates into CASHDRGREQYF.

This clonotype came up many times. The J gene is TRBJ2-3, the V gene TRBV19, with TRBD2 matching 7 bases. Per the germline V gene, CDR1 is LNHDA and CDR2 is SQIVND (reference sequence). V lost 3 bases, J lost 0 bases, and 3 bases stayed unmatched. The CDR3 has 15 amino acids. CDR3 DNA: TGTGCCAGTAGTATTGGCGGGAGAAGCACAGATACGCAGTATTTT. Its protein is CASSIGGRSTDTQYF.

The table lists this clonotype with many counts. The CDR3 here is CASSYQQGARSGANVLTF. CDR3 coding DNA: TGTGCCAGCAGTTACCAACAGGGGGCTCGCTCTGGGGCCAACGTCCTGACTTTC. The chain joins TRBV6-5 to TRBJ2-6; 9 positions match TRBD1. Trimming cost V 2 bases and J 0 bases; bases outside gene matches: 5. The CDR3 totals 18 residues. CDR1 is MNHEY, CDR2 SVGAGI, per germline.

J is TRBJ1-1 and V is TRBV7-6; D is unclear. The germline V gene has CDR1 SGHVS and CDR2 FNYEAQ. The CDR3 extends over 15 amino acids. V was pared by 5 bases and J by 5 bases, with 18 bases between. This CDR3 reads CASSPDLTTGTEAFF. CDR3 nucleotide sequence: TGTGCCAGCAGCCCCGACCTTACGACGGGGACTGAAGCTTTCTTT.

This clonotype was found many times. The chain has TRBV7-3 and TRBJ2-1; no clear D gene. This CDR3 is 16 amino acids long. Trimming cost V 0 bases and J 8 bases, with 17 bases left between them. Germline assignment: CDR1 SGHTA and CDR2 FQGTGA. The CDR3 DNA sequence: TGTGCCAGCAGCTTAACTAGTGGGCTCCGAGAGGATGAGCAGTTCTTC. Amino acid sequence: CASSLTSGLREDEQFF.

This clonotype has just one count. The chain has TRBV2 and TRBJ1-1; D is unresolved. V lost 7 bases to trimming and J lost 5 bases, with 14 bases between them. The CDR3 has 13 amino acids. Germline V gives CDR1 SNHLY, CDR2 FYNNEI. The CDR3 region has the DNA TGTGCCAGCACCTACAGAGGGCTTACTGAAGCTTTCTTT. Translating gives CASTYRGLTEAFF.

The V call is TRBV11-3, the J call TRBJ1-2; TRBD1 matches 8 bases. The junction had 14 bases not matched to a gene; V was cut back by 6 bases and J by 8 bases. Germline assignment: CDR1 SGHNT and CDR2 YENEEA. The CDR3 spans 15 residues. The CDR3 DNA reads TGTGCCAGCAGGGACCCGGGACAGGCGATTGGCGGCTACACCTTC. Translation: CASRDPGQAIGGYTF.

The chain carries TRBV20-1 and TRBJ2-1; 9 bases are a match to TRBD1. Germline V lookup: CDR1 DFQATT, CDR2 SNEGSKA (reference sequence). The length of the CDR3 is 16 residues. Trimming at V came to 6 bases and at J to 4 bases, leaving 13 bases not matched to a gene. The DNA for the CDR3 is TGCAGTGCCGACGCCTCCGGGACAGGGACTTACAATGAGCAGTTCTTC. Translated, it gives CSADASGTGTYNEQFF.

The chain links TRBV12-3 or TRBV12-4 to TRBJ1-2; D uncertain. CDR3 length: 13 amino acids. V dropped 2 bases and J dropped 12 bases, with 16 bases sitting between them. CDR3 DNA: TGTGCCAGCAGTTTACCCGGAGGCTCTGGAAACACCTTC. This sequence encodes CASSLPGGSGNTF.

Note on this clonotype: Lacking the conserved final phenylalanine or tryptophan, this CDR3 likely reflects a read error. The chain recombines TRBV5-4 with TRBJ2-3; D uncertain. V was shortened by 7 bases and J by 2 bases, with 5 bases between the two germline ends. Germline CDR1 reads SGHNT; CDR2 reads YYREEE (reference sequence). There are 11 residues in the CDR3. The CDR3 DNA reads as TGTGCCAGCCGCTACACAGATACGCAGTATTCT. It yields the protein CASRYTDTQYS.

This clonotype was found many times. The chain is built from TRBV11-1 and TRBJ1-2; tentative D call: TRBD1 (5 bases). The germline V and J ends were trimmed by 5 bases and 7 bases, with 14 bases remaining between them. The CDR3 covers 13 residues. From germline, CDR1 is SGHAT and CDR2 FQDESV (reference sequence). The CDR3 DNA reads as TGTGCCAGCAGCCCTCGTGGGGACGTTGGCTACACCTTC. As protein: CASSPRGDVGYTF.

This clonotype was observed at least ten times. The rearrangement joins TRBV5-5 to TRBJ1-4, with D maybe TRBD1 (6 bases). The CDR3 consists of 15 residues. From germline, CDR1 is SGHKS and CDR2 YYEKEE (reference sequence). The V gene lost 0 bases and the J gene lost 7 bases, with 13 bases spanning the gap. CDR3 region: CASSLDRAVAEKLFF. CDR3 nucleotides: TGTGCCAGCAGCTTGGACAGGGCGGTAGCTGAAAAACTGTTTTTT.

This clonotype has ten or more counts. V is TRBV5-6 and J is TRBJ1-2; D might be TRBD1 (6 bases). The CDR3 consists of 12 residues. V gave up 4 bases and J gave up 5 bases, with 9 bases separating them. Per germline, CDR1 SGHDT and CDR2 YYEEEE. The CDR3: CASSIGQYGYTF. In DNA form, the CDR3 reads TGTGCCAGCAGCATCGGACAGTATGGCTACACCTTC.

By share, this clonotype counts as medium-sized. This chain connects TRBV29-1 to TRBJ2-3, with D uncertain. This CDR3 spans 15 amino acids. In germline, CDR1 is SQVTM, CDR2 ANQGSEA. With 5 bases removed from V and 0 bases from J, the gap between germline ends came to 15 bases. CDR3: CSVSYVGPSTDTQYF. CDR3 DNA sequence: TGCAGCGTTAGCTACGTCGGACCTAGCACAGATACGCAGTATTTT.

Of note for this clonotype: Since the CDR3 does not end with the conserved phenylalanine or tryptophan, this likely comes from a read error. The chain couples TRBV10-3 to TRBJ1-5; no definite D call. Germline assignment: CDR1 ENHRY and CDR2 SYGVKD. The CDR3 contains 14 residues. CDR3 sequence (DNA): TGTGTCATCAGTCCCGACGGTAGCAATCCGCCCCAGCATTCT. Protein sequence: CVISPDGSNPPQHS.